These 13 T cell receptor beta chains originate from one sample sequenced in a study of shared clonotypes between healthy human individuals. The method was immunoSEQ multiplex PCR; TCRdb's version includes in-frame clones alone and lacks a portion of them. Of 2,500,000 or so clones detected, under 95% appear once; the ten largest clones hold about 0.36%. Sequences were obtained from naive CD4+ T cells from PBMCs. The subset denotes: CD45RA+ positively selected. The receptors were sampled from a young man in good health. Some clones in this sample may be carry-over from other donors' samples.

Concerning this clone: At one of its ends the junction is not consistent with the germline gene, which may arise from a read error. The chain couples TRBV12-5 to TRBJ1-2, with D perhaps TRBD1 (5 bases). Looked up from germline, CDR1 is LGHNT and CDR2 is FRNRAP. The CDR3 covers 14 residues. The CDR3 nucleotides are TGTGCTAGTGGTTTGCAAAGTCAAATCACAGGATTGGCATTC. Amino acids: CASGLQSQITGLAF.

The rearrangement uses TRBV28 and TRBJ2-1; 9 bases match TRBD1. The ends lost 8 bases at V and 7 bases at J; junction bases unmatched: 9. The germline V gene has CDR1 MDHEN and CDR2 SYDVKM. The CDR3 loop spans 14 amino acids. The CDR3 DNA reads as TGTGCCAGCCTCCAACGGACAGGGGAGAATGAGCAGTTCTTC. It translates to CASLQRTGENEQFF.

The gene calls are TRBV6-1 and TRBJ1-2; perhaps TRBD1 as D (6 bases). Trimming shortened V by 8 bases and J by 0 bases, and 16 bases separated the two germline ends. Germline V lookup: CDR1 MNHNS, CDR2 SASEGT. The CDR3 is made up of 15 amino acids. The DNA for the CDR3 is TGTGCCAGCCAACACGGGACAACAACTAACTATGGCTACACCTTC. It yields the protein CASQHGTTTNYGYTF.

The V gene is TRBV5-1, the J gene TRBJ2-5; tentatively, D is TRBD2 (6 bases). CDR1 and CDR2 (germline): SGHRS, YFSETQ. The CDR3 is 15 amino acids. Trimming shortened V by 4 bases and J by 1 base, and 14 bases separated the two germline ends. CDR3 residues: CASSPIGGIQETQYF. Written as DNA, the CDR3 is TGCGCCAGCAGCCCCATCGGCGGGATCCAAGAGACCCAGTACTTC.

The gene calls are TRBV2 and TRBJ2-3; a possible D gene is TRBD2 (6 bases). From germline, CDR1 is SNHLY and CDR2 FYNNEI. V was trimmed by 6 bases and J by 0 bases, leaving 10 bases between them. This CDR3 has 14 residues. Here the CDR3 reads CASSTGTSTDTQYF. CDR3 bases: TGTGCCAGCAGCACCGGGACTAGCACAGATACGCAGTATTTT.

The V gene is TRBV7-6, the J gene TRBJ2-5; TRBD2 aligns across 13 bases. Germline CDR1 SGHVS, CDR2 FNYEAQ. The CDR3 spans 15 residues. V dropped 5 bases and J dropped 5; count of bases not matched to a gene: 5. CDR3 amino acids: CASSPGLAGVETQYF. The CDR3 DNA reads TGTGCCAGCAGCCCCGGACTAGCGGGAGTTGAGACCCAGTACTTC. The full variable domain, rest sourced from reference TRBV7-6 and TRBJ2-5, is GAGVSQSPRYKVTKRGQDVALRCDPISGHVSLYWYRQALGQGPEFLTYFNYEAQQDKSGLPNDRFSAERPEGSISTLTIQRTEQRDSAMYRCASSPGLAGVETQYFGPGTRLLVL.

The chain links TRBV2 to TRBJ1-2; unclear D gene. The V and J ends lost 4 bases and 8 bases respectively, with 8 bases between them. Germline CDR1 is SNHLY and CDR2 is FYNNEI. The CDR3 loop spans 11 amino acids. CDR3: CASSGGGGYTF. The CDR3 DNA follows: TGTGCCAGCAGTGGGGGAGGGGGCTACACCTTC.

In nucleotides, the CDR3 is TGTGCCAGCAGTAGATTCGGGACAGGGGGCCTCTTCCACGCTGAAGCTTTCTTT. Its protein product is CASSRFGTGGLFHAEAFF. The V and J genes are TRBV27 and TRBJ1-1; 12 bases match TRBD1. V lost 5 bases to trimming and J lost 6 bases; unmatched junction nucleotides: 16. Per the germline V gene, CDR1 is MNHEY and CDR2 is SMNVEV (reference sequence). This CDR3 spans 18 amino acids.

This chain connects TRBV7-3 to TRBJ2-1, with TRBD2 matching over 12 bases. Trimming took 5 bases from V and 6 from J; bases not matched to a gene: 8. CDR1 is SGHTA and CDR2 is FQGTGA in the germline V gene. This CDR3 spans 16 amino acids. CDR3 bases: TGTGCCAGCAGCAAGACTAGCGGGAGCCCTTCCAATGAGCAGTTCTTC. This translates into CASSKTSGSPSNEQFF.

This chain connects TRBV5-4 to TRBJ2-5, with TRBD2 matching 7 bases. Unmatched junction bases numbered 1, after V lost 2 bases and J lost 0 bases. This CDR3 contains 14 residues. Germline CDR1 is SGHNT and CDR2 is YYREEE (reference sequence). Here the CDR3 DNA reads TGTGCCAGCAGCTTTAGCGGGTACCAAGAGACCCAGTACTTC. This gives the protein CASSFSGYQETQYF.

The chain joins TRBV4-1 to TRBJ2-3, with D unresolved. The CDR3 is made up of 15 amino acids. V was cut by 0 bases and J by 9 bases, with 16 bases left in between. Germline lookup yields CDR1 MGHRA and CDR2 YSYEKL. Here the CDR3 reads CASSQDLGPFSTQYF. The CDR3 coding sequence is TGCGCCAGCAGCCAAGACTTAGGACCTTTCAGCACGCAGTATTTT.

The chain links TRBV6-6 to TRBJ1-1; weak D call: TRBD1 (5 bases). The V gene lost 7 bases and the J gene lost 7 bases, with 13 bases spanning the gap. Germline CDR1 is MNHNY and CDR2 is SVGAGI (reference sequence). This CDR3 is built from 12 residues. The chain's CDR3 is CASTGTGGEAFF. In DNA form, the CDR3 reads TGTGCCAGCACCGGGACCGGAGGTGAAGCTTTCTTT.

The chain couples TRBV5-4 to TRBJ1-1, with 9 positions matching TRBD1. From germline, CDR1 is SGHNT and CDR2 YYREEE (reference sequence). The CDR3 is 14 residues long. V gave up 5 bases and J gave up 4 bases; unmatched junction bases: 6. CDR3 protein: CASRSRDRATEAFF. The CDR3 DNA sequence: TGTGCCAGCAGGTCTCGGGACAGGGCCACTGAAGCTTTCTTT.